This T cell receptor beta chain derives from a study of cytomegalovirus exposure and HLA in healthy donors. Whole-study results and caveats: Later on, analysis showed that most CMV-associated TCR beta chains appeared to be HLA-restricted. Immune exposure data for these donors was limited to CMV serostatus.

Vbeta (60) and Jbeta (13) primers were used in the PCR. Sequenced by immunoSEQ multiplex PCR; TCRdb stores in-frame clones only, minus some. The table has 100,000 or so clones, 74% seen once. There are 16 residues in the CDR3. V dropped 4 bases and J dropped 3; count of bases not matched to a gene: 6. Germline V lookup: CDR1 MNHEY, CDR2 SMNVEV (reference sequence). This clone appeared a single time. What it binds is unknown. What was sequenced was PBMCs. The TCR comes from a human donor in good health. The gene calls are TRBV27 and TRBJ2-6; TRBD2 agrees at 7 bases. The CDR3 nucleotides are TGTGCCAGCAGTTGGGAGGGGAATCGTGGGGCCAACGTCCTGACTTTC. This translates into CASSWEGNRGANVLTF.